The rows below give T cell receptor beta chains drawn from one sample of a study of response to subunit inactivated influenza vaccine. Each CDR3 protein gets one entry after TCRdb re-called the RT-PCR reads with MiXCR. The sample lists 170,000 or so distinct CDR3 sequences, about 10% seen once, with roughly 36% in the top ten. The material was CD8+ T cells sorted from PBMCs, obtained 23 to 25 months after vaccination. Every receptor here comes from a man between 50 and 75 years old who received an inactivated influenza vaccine. Both conserved end residues are part of each CDR3. Each record gives: J gene, clone size, D gene, V gene, CDR3 DNA, CDR3 protein. A D gene is named only where the DNA matches it firmly. For some rows the clone size is stated as once, few or many, or as a class when expanded; others skip it.

>TRBJ2-7|many|NA|TRBV2
TGTGCCAGCAGTGGAGACAGGAGCTCCTACGAGCAGTACTTC
CASSGDRSSYEQYF
>TRBJ2-7|few|NA|TRBV6-2/TRBV6-3
TGTGCCAGCAGTCGGCTAGCCTTGGAGCAGTACTTC
CASSRLALEQYF
>TRBJ2-7|many|TRBD1|TRBV12-3/TRBV12-4
TGTGCCAGCAGTTTAGCGCCGGGACAGGGCCTTAGCTCCTACGAGCAGTACTTC
CASSLAPGQGLSSYEQYF
>TRBJ2-1|many|NA|TRBV20-1
TGCAGTGCTAGGTGGGGATACAATGAGCAGTTCTTC
CSARWGYNEQFF
>TRBJ2-5|many|NA|TRBV28
TGTGCCAGCAGTCCAACCAGGGTTTTGCAAGAGACCCAGTACTTC
CASSPTRVLQETQYF
>TRBJ1-5|NA|TRBD1|TRBV12-3/TRBV12-4
TGTGCCAGCAGGCAAGGGGGCGGCAATCAGCCCCAGCATTTT
CASRQGGGNQPQHF
>TRBJ2-7|NA|TRBD2|TRBV29-1
TGCAGCGTCCGGACTAGCGGGTCCTACGAGCAGTACTTC
CSVRTSGSYEQYF
>TRBJ2-7|many|TRBD2|TRBV29-1
TGCAGCGTTGGCCTTAGCGGGCACTACGAGCAGTACTTC
CSVGLSGHYEQYF
>TRBJ2-2|NA|NA|TRBV9
TGTGCCAGCAGCGTAGCTGCTTCCCCCGGGGAGCTGTTTTTT
CASSVAASPGELFF
>TRBJ2-1|few|TRBD2|TRBV9
TGTGCCAGCAGCGTGTCGACTAGCGGGAATGAGCAGTTCTTC
CASSVSTSGNEQFF
>TRBJ2-2|NA|NA|TRBV4-3
TGCGCCAGCAGCCAAGATGAGGGGGACACCGGGGAGCTGTTTTTT
CASSQDEGDTGELFF
>TRBJ2-2|few|TRBD1|TRBV2
TGTGCCAGCAGGAATATTCGGACAGGGGGCACCGGGGAGCTGTTTTTT
CASRNIRTGGTGELFF
>TRBJ2-3|few|TRBD2|TRBV5-1
TGCGCCAGCACCTCTATAGCGGGGGGGCTAGATACGCAGTATTTT
CASTSIAGGLDTQYF
>TRBJ2-5|once|NA|TRBV12-3/TRBV12-4
TGTGCCAGCAGCTCTACCGGGACCCAGGACTTC
CASSSTGTQDF
>TRBJ2-3|NA|TRBD2|TRBV6-1
TGTGCCAGCAAGTATCTAGCGGGAGGTGGGACAGATACGCAGTATTTT
CASKYLAGGGTDTQYF
>TRBJ2-3|many|TRBD2|TRBV11-2
TGTGCCAGCAACCGGGGGGGGGCAGATACGCAGTATTTT
CASNRGGADTQYF
>TRBJ2-1|NA|NA|TRBV15
TGTGCCACCAGCAGAGGGTGGGCGGCATACAATGAGCAGTTCTTC
CATSRGWAAYNEQFF
>TRBJ2-1|few|TRBD1|TRBV4-1
TGCGCCAGCAGCCAAGACGACAGGGCCTGGGATGAGCAGTTCTTC
CASSQDDRAWDEQFF
>TRBJ2-3|few|NA|TRBV12-3/TRBV12-4
TGTGCCAGCAGTCCGGGGGACACCACAGATACGCAGTATTTT
CASSPGDTTDTQYF
>TRBJ2-7|NA|NA|TRBV12-3/TRBV12-4
TGTGCCAGCGGGGACGGAGCCTACGAGCAGTACTTC
CASGDGAYEQYF
>TRBJ2-1|NA|TRBD1|TRBV4-3
TGCGCCAGCAGCCAAGATCTAGGCAGGGGGAATGAGCAGTTCTTC
CASSQDLGRGNEQFF
>TRBJ2-7|NA|TRBD1|TRBV28
TGTGCCAGCAGTTTAGGAGGGACAGGGGTAATCTACGAGCAGTACTTC
CASSLGGTGVIYEQYF
>TRBJ2-1|many|TRBD2|TRBV12-3/TRBV12-4
TGTGCCAGCAGCCCGGGACTAGCGGGAGTTGTCTACAATGAGCAGTTCTTC
CASSPGLAGVVYNEQFF
>TRBJ2-7|NA|TRBD2|TRBV27
TGTGCCAGCAGTAAACTGACTAGCGGGACTCCAAGGGTTGACGAGCAGTACTTC
CASSKLTSGTPRVDEQYF
>TRBJ2-5|few|TRBD1|TRBV11-2
TGTGCCAGCAGCTTAGGACAGGGGGCCCAAGAGACCCAGTACTTC
CASSLGQGAQETQYF
>TRBJ2-2|NA|TRBD1|TRBV28
TGTGCCAGCAGTCCGAGACAGGGGACGAACACCGGGGAGCTGTTTTTT
CASSPRQGTNTGELFF
>TRBJ2-3|many|TRBD2|TRBV29-1
TGCAGCGCGTGGCTAGCGGGAGAGTCGACAGATACGCAGTATTTT
CSAWLAGESTDTQYF
>TRBJ2-7|few|NA|TRBV7-9
TGTGCCAGCACCATCCCGGCAGGAGAACCCTACGAGCAGTACTTC
CASTIPAGEPYEQYF
>TRBJ2-3|few|TRBD1|TRBV29-1
TGCAGCGTTGACGGGACAGGGTTTGAAGATACGCAGTATTTT
CSVDGTGFEDTQYF
>TRBJ2-3|NA|NA|TRBV12-3/TRBV12-4
TGTGCCAGCAGTTTGGGAACCGCCCCAGATACGCAGTATTTT
CASSLGTAPDTQYF
>TRBJ1-4|NA|NA|TRBV4-1
TGCGCCAGCAGCCAAGAAGGGCTGATCGGCGAAAAACTGTTTTTT
CASSQEGLIGEKLFF
>TRBJ2-7|few|NA|TRBV7-3
TGTGCCAGCAGCTTAATTCGGGTCAGGGGAACCTACGAGCAGTACTTC
CASSLIRVRGTYEQYF
>TRBJ2-2|few|NA|TRBV5-6
TGTGCCAGCAGCTTGTATCTAGCCACCGGGGAGCTGTTTTTT
CASSLYLATGELFF
>TRBJ2-7|NA|NA|TRBV10-3
TGTGCCATCAGCCCCGGGCTCGTCTGCCCGCAGTACTTC
CAISPGLVCPQYF
>TRBJ2-2|NA|TRBD1|TRBV3-1
TGTGCCAGCAGTCAACCCGGACAGGGTAACGGGGAGCTGTTTTTT
CASSQPGQGNGELFF
>TRBJ2-3|few|TRBD2|TRBV6-2/TRBV6-3
TGTGCCAGCAGTTACTTCCTTAGCGGGGGGGTCACAGATACGCAGTATTTT
CASSYFLSGGVTDTQYF
>TRBJ2-7|NA|NA|TRBV6-2/TRBV6-3
NA
CVLLCQQYF
>TRBJ2-7|many|TRBD1|TRBV6-4
TGTGCCAGTAGTAAGGCGACCCGACAGGGAGATAAGACCTTTCTCTACGAGCAGTACTTC
CASSKATRQGDKTFLYEQYF
>TRBJ2-1|NA|NA|TRBV7-3
TGTGCCAGCAGCTTCTCGGGAGAACCCTACAATGAGCAGTTCTTC
CASSFSGEPYNEQFF
>TRBJ1-2|NA|NA|TRBV6-6
TGTGCCAGCAGTTACGAGCCGATCTATGGCTACACCTTC
CASSYEPIYGYTF
>TRBJ2-7|NA|TRBD2|TRBV6-5
TGTGCCAGCAGTAACACCGGGACTATAGGCGAGCAGTACTTC
CASSNTGTIGEQYF
>TRBJ2-3|few|TRBD2|TRBV9
TGTGCCAGCAGCGTAGGCGGGAGTCAGGCAGATACGCAGTATTTT
CASSVGGSQADTQYF
>TRBJ2-7|many|NA|TRBV20-1
TGCAGTGCGCCACAGGCCTACGAGCAGTACTTC
CSAPQAYEQYF
>TRBJ2-2|NA|TRBD1|TRBV29-1
TGCAGCGGCTGGAATGGTTTGCAGGGGGCCACCGGGGAGCTGTTTTTT
CSGWNGLQGATGELFF
>TRBJ2-1|many|TRBD2|TRBV6-5
TGTGCCAGCAGTTACCTACGCCCGGGAGGGGCAACCCCCTACAATGAGCAGTTCTTC
CASSYLRPGGATPYNEQFF